This T cell receptor beta chain was obtained from a study of blood T cells in healthy people across ages. Study-wide points: Greater diversity and more naive CD4+ cells were seen in long-lived donors than in aged donors.

CDR3 size: 15 residues. V lost 1 base and J lost 6, with 12 bases in between. Germline assignment: CDR1 SGHTA and CDR2 FQGTGA. As regards this clonotype: Its antigen is undetermined.

A second 7 to 11 cycle PCR used barcoded and J-beta primers. Each TCR beta cDNA got a 12-nucleotide random molecular identifier. Researchers report that each sample yielded at least 2.5 million CDR3-containing paired-end reads. TCRdb re-analysed the 5' RACE reads in MiXCR, keeping a single row per CDR3 protein. The top ten hold approximately 22% of the sample, which has fewer than 2,000,000 distinct CDR3 sequences, approximately 40% seen once. The sequence came from a human donor in good health. Sample: blood. The chain has TRBV7-3 and TRBJ2-2; D gene ambiguous. CDR3 coding DNA: TGTGCCAGCAGCTTAATCGCCCCCCCCGCCGGGGAGCTGTTTTTT. It yields the protein CASSLIAPPAGELFF.